The entry below describes one T cell receptor beta chain. The entry originates in a study of shared clonotypes between healthy human individuals. V lost 4 bases and J 12 bases, leaving 16 bases between the germline ends. Germline V gene data show CDR1 as LGHNT and CDR2 as FRNRAP. The CDR3 is made up of 13 amino acids. Splitting of each subset's genomic DNA was done evenly across several immunoSEQ plates. TCRdb's copy holds only in-frame clones and misses some; the assay was immunoSEQ multiplex PCR. The data hold millions of clones, with approximately 92% observed a single time. The donor population consisted of healthy HIV-negative adults with no recent acute infections or vaccinations.

The sequenced sample consisted of naive CD4+ T cells sorted from blood. Noted subset: CD45RA+ positively selected. This TCR came from a young man in good health. This chain joins TRBV12-5 and TRBJ2-1, with D perhaps TRBD2 (7 bases). The CDR3 DNA follows: TGTGCTAGTGGTTCGAAACCAGGGGAGGGGCAGTTCTTC. It specifies CASGSKPGEGQFF.